Below, one TCR beta chain is given with its context. This CDR3 region has 15 residues. CDR1 and CDR2 from the germline V gene are SNHLY and FYNNEI. These data originate in a study of shared clonotypes between healthy human individuals. TCRdb keeps only in-frame clones here, not all; method: immunoSEQ multiplex PCR. The repertoire holds about 2.3 million clones, just over 90% seen once, with roughly 0.36% in the top ten. V and J are TRBV2 and TRBJ1-1; 10 bases match TRBD1. The receptor's source is a man aged 18 to 29 in good health. Some clones in this sample may be carry-over from other donors' samples. Sequencing was carried out using naive CD4+ T cells from PBMCs. Subset specified: CD45RA+ positively selected. The CDR3 DNA reads TGTGCTACCAGGGATATCGGGACAGGGGACACTGAAGCTTTCTTT. Protein product: CATRDIGTGDTEAFF. Drawing the rest from reference TRBV2 and TRBJ1-1, the complete variable domain is EPEVTQTPSHQVTQMGQEVILRCVPISNHLYFYWYRQILGQKVEFLVSFYNNEISEKSEIFDDQFSVERPDGSNFTLKIRSTKLEDSAMYFCATRDIGTGDTEAFFGQGTRLTVV.